The rows below give T cell receptor beta chains drawn from one sample of a study of control samples from healthy donors and cancer patients. Sequencing was performed with immunoSEQ multiplex PCR; in TCRdb, only in-frame clones are kept and a portion is missing. The table includes 100,000 to 150,000 clones, more than 80% detected once. The sequencing input was blood. These receptors were collected from a man between 35 and 55 years old in good health. The CDR3 runs from the conserved cysteine through the conserved F or W. The order of the fields is CDR3 DNA, CDR3 protein, clone size, V gene, D gene, J gene. A D gene is named only where the DNA matches it firmly. Clone size is not always given. Where it is, it says once, few, many or a class for expanded clones.

DNA: TGTGCCATCAGTGGAGGAGGGACCCAGGGCTATGGCTACACCTTC
CDR3: CAISGGGTQGYGYTF
size: NA
V: TRBV10-3
D: NA
J: TRBJ1-2

DNA: TGTGCCAGCTCAGCGACAGGGGGCACAGATACGCAGTATTTT
CDR3: CASSATGGTDTQYF
size: NA
V: TRBV18
D: TRBD1
J: TRBJ2-3

DNA: TGTGCCAGCATCCGCAACGCTAGCGGGGAGACCCAGTACTTC
CDR3: CASIRNASGETQYF
size: NA
V: TRBV12-1
D: NA
J: TRBJ2-5

DNA: TGTGCCATCAGTGAGGGGACAGGGGGTCAGCCCCAGCATTTT
CDR3: CAISEGTGGQPQHF
size: NA
V: TRBV10-3
D: TRBD1
J: TRBJ1-5

DNA: TGTGCCAGCTCAACAGGGACAGGGGCCCTAAGGGAGCAGTACTTC
CDR3: CASSTGTGALREQYF
size: NA
V: TRBV18
D: TRBD1
J: TRBJ2-7

DNA: TGTGCCACCAGCAGTCGGGCAGGGGCCAGGTACTTC
CDR3: CATSSRAGARYF
size: NA
V: TRBV15
D: NA
J: TRBJ2-7

DNA: TGTGCCAGCAGTTTACCCCCAGCGGGGGGCCCCAGGTACTTC
CDR3: CASSLPPAGGPRYF
size: NA
V: TRBV27
D: TRBD2
J: TRBJ2-5

DNA: TGTGCCAGCAGAACGGAAGGGGGGAAGTTCTTC
CDR3: CASRTEGGKFF
size: NA
V: TRBV6-6
D: NA
J: TRBJ2-1

DNA: TGTGCTAGTGGAGCTCCGGACAGTTCTCTTAGCAATCAGCCCCAGCATTTT
CDR3: CASGAPDSSLSNQPQHF
size: few
V: TRBV12-5
D: NA
J: TRBJ1-5

DNA: TGTGCCAGCAGCTCTACACGAATTCCGGGGGAGCTGTTTTTT
CDR3: CASSSTRIPGELFF
size: NA
V: TRBV7-2
D: NA
J: TRBJ2-2

DNA: TGTGCCAGCAGCGTCTCTAGCGGGGGGGCAGGGGCAGATACGCAGTATTTT
CDR3: CASSVSSGGAGADTQYF
size: NA
V: TRBV9
D: TRBD2
J: TRBJ2-3

DNA: TGTGCCAGCAGCCAAGAAGGATCGGGGGACATCTACAATGAGCAGTTCTTC
CDR3: CASSQEGSGDIYNEQFF
size: once
V: TRBV3-1/TRBV3-2
D: NA
J: TRBJ2-1

DNA: TGTGCCAGCAGTTATATTCGGACAGGGGGCTTCTTTGGGACTAATGAAAAACTGTTTTTT
CDR3: CASSYIRTGGFFGTNEKLFF
size: NA
V: TRBV27
D: TRBD1
J: TRBJ1-4

DNA: TGCAGTGCTAGTAAATTAGGGGTCGAGCAGTACTTC
CDR3: CSASKLGVEQYF
size: NA
V: TRBV20-1
D: NA
J: TRBJ2-7

DNA: TGTGCCAGCAGCTTAGGGCAGAGCAATCAGCCCCAGCATTTT
CDR3: CASSLGQSNQPQHF
size: NA
V: TRBV7-9
D: NA
J: TRBJ1-5

DNA: TGTGCCAGCAGTGAAGCGTTTCTGATACCCAACAATGAGCAGTTCTTC
CDR3: CASSEAFLIPNNEQFF
size: NA
V: TRBV2
D: NA
J: TRBJ2-1

DNA: TGTGCCAGCTCACCCGTCCGGGTGAGCAATCAGCCCCAGCATTTT
CDR3: CASSPVRVSNQPQHF
size: NA
V: TRBV18
D: NA
J: TRBJ1-5

DNA: TGTGCCAGCAGCCCGGACCTGGGGGCGGCCCTCCACTTT
CDR3: CASSPDLGAALHF
size: NA
V: TRBV14
D: NA
J: TRBJ1-6

DNA: TGTGCCAGCAGCTTAGTAGACCCCGCGGATGGCTACACCTTC
CDR3: CASSLVDPADGYTF
size: NA
V: TRBV7-9
D: NA
J: TRBJ1-2

DNA: TGTGCTAGCAGCTCTAGCGGTAGCACAGATACGCAGTATTTT
CDR3: CASSSSGSTDTQYF
size: once
V: TRBV7-7
D: TRBD2
J: TRBJ2-3

DNA: TGCGCCAGCAGCTTGGGACAGGGAAGTTCACCCCTCCACTTT
CDR3: CASSLGQGSSPLHF
size: NA
V: TRBV5-1
D: TRBD1
J: TRBJ1-6

DNA: TGTGCCAGCAGCTTAGGGAGCGGGGGGGCTTCCTACGAGCAGTACTTC
CDR3: CASSLGSGGASYEQYF
size: NA
V: TRBV7-9
D: TRBD2
J: TRBJ2-7

DNA: TGTGCCAGCAGCTTAGGTGGGGACTACGAGCAGTACTTC
CDR3: CASSLGGDYEQYF
size: NA
V: TRBV7-9
D: NA
J: TRBJ2-7

DNA: TGTGCCAGCAGCCCACTAGATGAGCAGTTCTTC
CDR3: CASSPLDEQFF
size: NA
V: TRBV12-3/TRBV12-4
D: NA
J: TRBJ2-1

DNA: TGTGCCAGCAGTGCTGGACTAGTTGCCAATGAGCAGTTCTTC
CDR3: CASSAGLVANEQFF
size: NA
V: TRBV2
D: TRBD2
J: TRBJ2-1

DNA: TGTGCCAGCAGTCCCCGGGACAGGGGGCAAGGGCCCCAGCATTTT
CDR3: CASSPRDRGQGPQHF
size: few
V: TRBV6-5
D: TRBD1
J: TRBJ1-5

DNA: TGTGCCAGCCACTATTCCGGGGTAGATACGCAGTATTTT
CDR3: CASHYSGVDTQYF
size: NA
V: TRBV5-4
D: NA
J: TRBJ2-3

DNA: TGCGCCAGCAGGAACCAGGACTGGTACACTGAAGCTTTCTTT
CDR3: CASRNQDWYTEAFF
size: few
V: TRBV5-1
D: NA
J: TRBJ1-1

DNA: TGTGCCAGCAGTTTATATGGGACAGGGTGGTCCTACGAGCAGTACTTC
CDR3: CASSLYGTGWSYEQYF
size: NA
V: TRBV28
D: TRBD1
J: TRBJ2-7

DNA: TGTGCCAGCTCACCAAGGAGCGGTGCCTACGAGCAGTACTTC
CDR3: CASSPRSGAYEQYF
size: once
V: TRBV18
D: NA
J: TRBJ2-7

DNA: TGTGCCTGGAGCGTAGGAAATATAGAGACCCAGTACTTC
CDR3: CAWSVGNIETQYF
size: NA
V: TRBV30
D: NA
J: TRBJ2-5

DNA: TGCAGCGTTGAAGTTAGGCGCAATCGTGGCTACACCTTC
CDR3: CSVEVRRNRGYTF
size: NA
V: TRBV29-1
D: NA
J: TRBJ1-2

DNA: TGCGCCAGCAGCCCAGGGACAGTAAACTATGGCTACACCTTC
CDR3: CASSPGTVNYGYTF
size: NA
V: TRBV5-1
D: TRBD1
J: TRBJ1-2

DNA: TGTGCCACCAGTATCGGCGGGGAGACCTACGAGCAGTACTTC
CDR3: CATSIGGETYEQYF
size: NA
V: TRBV15
D: NA
J: TRBJ2-7

DNA: TGTGCCAGCAGTCTCGTGACAATCTACGAGCAGTACTTC
CDR3: CASSLVTIYEQYF
size: NA
V: TRBV6-2/TRBV6-3
D: NA
J: TRBJ2-7

DNA: TGCGCCAGCAGCTCAGGACTAACTAGCACAGATACGCAGTATTTT
CDR3: CASSSGLTSTDTQYF
size: NA
V: TRBV5-1
D: NA
J: TRBJ2-3

DNA: TGTGCCAGCAGTTGGGGACTGAGGGGGGCTGAAGCTTTCTTT
CDR3: CASSWGLRGAEAFF
size: NA
V: TRBV5-8
D: NA
J: TRBJ1-1

DNA: TGTGCCAGCAGCGGGGGACAGGAGTACAGGACCCAGTACTTC
CDR3: CASSGGQEYRTQYF
size: NA
V: TRBV7-9
D: TRBD1
J: TRBJ2-5

DNA: TGCGCCAGCAGCTTGATCGGGGGGGTCCAAGAGACCCAGTACTTC
CDR3: CASSLIGGVQETQYF
size: NA
V: TRBV5-1
D: TRBD2
J: TRBJ2-5

DNA: TGCAGCGTTGTCCTGGCCCCCCGGACGGTGGATGAGCAGTTCTTC
CDR3: CSVVLAPRTVDEQFF
size: NA
V: TRBV29-1
D: NA
J: TRBJ2-1

DNA: TGTGCCAGCAGCGGAACAAGGGCCAACGTCCTGACTTTC
CDR3: CASSGTRANVLTF
size: NA
V: TRBV9
D: NA
J: TRBJ2-6

DNA: TGCAGGGTGGAGATTGGTGAGACCCAGTACTTC
CDR3: CRVEIGETQYF
size: NA
V: TRBV29-1
D: NA
J: TRBJ2-5

DNA: TGTGCCAGTAGTATGGGTAGCGGGGCCTACAATGAGCAGTTCTTC
CDR3: CASSMGSGAYNEQFF
size: NA
V: TRBV19
D: TRBD2
J: TRBJ2-1

DNA: TGTGCCACCACCCCGGGGGGGCACGGGAACTATGGCTACACCTTC
CDR3: CATTPGGHGNYGYTF
size: once
V: TRBV15
D: NA
J: TRBJ1-2

DNA: TGTGCCAGCAGCTTAGGGCGGTCAAGTGAAAAACTGTTTTTT
CDR3: CASSLGRSSEKLFF
size: few
V: TRBV11-2
D: NA
J: TRBJ1-4

DNA: TGTGCCAGCAGTTTAGGCCGACGGGGGACTGAAGCTTTCTTT
CDR3: CASSLGRRGTEAFF
size: NA
V: TRBV28
D: NA
J: TRBJ1-1

DNA: TGTGCCAGCAGCTTAGCTGGGGCGGGTGAAAAACTGTTTTTT
CDR3: CASSLAGAGEKLFF
size: NA
V: TRBV7-8
D: NA
J: TRBJ1-4

DNA: TGTGCCAGCAGCCAATCTAGCAGCTATAATTCACCCCTCCACTTT
CDR3: CASSQSSSYNSPLHF
size: NA
V: TRBV3-1/TRBV3-2
D: NA
J: TRBJ1-6